The 7 T cell receptor beta chains presented below share a single source sample, sequenced in a study of blood T cell repertoires in COVID-19. Measured with immunoSEQ multiplex PCR; TCRdb has only the in-frame clones, and not every one. The table lists roughly 500,000 clones, 88% of them singletons. The sample taken for sequencing was PBMCs or T cells enriched from blood (not recorded which). The receptors were sampled from a woman aged 35 to 49 who had recovered from COVID-19.

The V call is TRBV6-5, the J call TRBJ1-1, with 8 bases matching TRBD1. Germline loops: CDR1 MNHEY, CDR2 SVGAGI. V trimming: 6 bases; J trimming: 7 bases; junction bases outside the gene matches: 13. This CDR3 is built from 15 residues. DNA for the CDR3: TGTGCCAGCAGCTCCAAAACAGGGGGAAGATTTGAAGCTTTCTTT. Amino acids: CASSSKTGGRFEAFF.

The rearrangement links TRBV24-1 to TRBJ2-1; TRBD2 aligns across 11 bases. V lost 4 bases to trimming and J lost 5 bases; unmatched junction nucleotides: 6. CDR1 KGHDR and CDR2 SFDVKD come from the germline V gene. The CDR3 has 16 amino acids. In nucleotides, the CDR3 is TGTGCCACCAGTGACCCTGGGACTAGCGGAAACAATGAGCAGTTCTTC. Amino acid sequence: CATSDPGTSGNNEQFF.

This rearrangement joins TRBV5-4 to TRBJ2-5; D is possibly TRBD1 (5 bases). The CDR3 is 13 residues long. CDR1 and CDR2 from the germline V gene are SGHNT and YYREEE (reference sequence). Trimming removed 2 bases at V and 5 bases at J, with 10 bases between. The DNA for the CDR3 is TGTGCCAGCAGCTTTGCAGGGTCGGAGACCCAGTACTTC. This sequence encodes CASSFAGSETQYF.

This chain links TRBV18 with TRBJ1-3; a possible D gene is TRBD1 (5 bases). The CDR3 sequence is 15 residues long. V was pared by 6 bases and J by 0 bases, with 12 bases between. Germline CDR1 reads KGHSH; CDR2 reads LQKENI. CDR3 loop: CASSLGANSGNTIYF. CDR3 sequence (DNA): TGTGCCAGCTCGCTAGGGGCCAACTCTGGAAACACCATATATTTT.

V usage is TRBV19 and J usage is TRBJ1-2; 7 bases agree with TRBD1. The germline V gene encodes CDR1 LNHDA and CDR2 SQIVND (reference sequence). This CDR3 has 14 amino acids. Germline trimming cut 5 bases from V and 3 bases from J; bases unmatched to any gene: 6. Written as DNA, the CDR3 is TGTGCCAGTAGTGCGTTACAGGGGTACTATGGCTACACCTTC. It is translated as CASSALQGYYGYTF. The full variable domain, its missing parts supplied by reference TRBV19 and TRBJ1-2, is DGGITQSPKYLFRKEGQNVTLSCEQNLNHDAMYWYRQDPGQGLRLIYYSQIVNDFQKGDIAEGYSVSREKKESFPLTVTSAQKNPTAFYLCASSALQGYYGYTFGSGTRLTVV.

Only a few counts were recorded for this clone. The chain links TRBV9 to TRBJ2-3; a weak D match, TRBD2 (6 bases). Germline V CDR1 and CDR2: SGDLS, YYNGEE. The CDR3 contains 16 residues. V shed 3 bases and J shed 0 bases, with 14 bases lying between them. CDR3 amino acids: CASSALSGASTDTQYF. CDR3 in DNA: TGTGCCAGCAGCGCTCTCTCGGGAGCTAGCACAGATACGCAGTATTTT.

The chain is built from TRBV28 and TRBJ1-2; 8 nucleotides agree with TRBD1. Germline V gene data show CDR1 as MDHEN and CDR2 as SYDVKM. V trimming: 5 bases; J trimming: 4 bases; junction bases outside the gene matches: 6. The CDR3 spans 14 residues. CDR3 sequence: CASSRTGRFYGYTF. CDR3 nucleotides: TGTGCCAGCAGTCGGACAGGGCGTTTCTATGGCTACACCTTC.